This T cell receptor (beta chain) comes out of a study of T cell repertoires in cytomegalovirus infection. This clonotype was observed a handful of times. Its antigen remains unidentified. Germline CDR1 MNHNS, CDR2 SASEGT. Trimming took 4 bases from V and 3 from J, leaving 12 bases between them. The CDR3 spans 15 residues. Study outcomes and limitations: Predominance within the ex vivo response was attributable to HLA-C-restricted CMV-specific TCR beta clonotypes.

TCRdb independently ran MiXCR on the reads; one entry per CDR3 protein. This sample has fewer than 950,000 distinct CDR3 sequences, with less than 35% found just once. This TCR was sampled from a human donor in good health (CMV status not recorded). Some clones in this sample may be carry-over from other donors' samples. The genes are TRBV6-1 and TRBJ1-4, with D tentatively TRBD1 (5 bases). This specimen consisted of cultured CD8+ T cells from PBMCs, obtained from culture after CMV antigen stimulation. CDR3 loop: CASSAWGQPNEKLFF. CDR3 nucleotides: TGTGCCAGCAGTGCTTGGGGCCAGCCTAATGAAAAACTGTTTTTT.